A selection of T cell receptor beta chains follows, all from one sample in a study of cytomegalovirus exposure and HLA in healthy donors. Produced via immunoSEQ multiplex PCR; TCRdb's table is partial and in-frame only. The table shows under 200,000 clones, with more than 70% occurring only once. Sequencing was carried out using PBMCs. These receptors all stem from a woman aged 40 to 50 in good health and CMV-seropositive. The conserved cysteine and the conserved F or W are not part of the CDR3 here. Fields, in order: V gene, D gene, J gene, CDR3 protein. The D gene is left open where the match is weak.

>TRBV30|-|TRBJ1-5
ACEGHTNQPQH
>TRBV9|-|TRBJ1-2
ASSVDPRLTNYGYT
>TRBV6-5|-|TRBJ1-4
ASSYTGEKLF
>TRBV28|TRBD2|TRBJ2-7
ASSLGGRASEQY
>TRBV11-3|-|TRBJ2-2
ASSLTGELF
>TRBV18|TRBD2|TRBJ2-7
ASSLGLAGGHPY
>TRBV6-1|TRBD2|TRBJ2-1
ASSEWGGGTYNEQF
>TRBV16|TRBD2|TRBJ2-1
ASQGQAGRNEQF
>TRBV23-1|-|TRBJ1-5
ASPPPGSHSNQPQH
>TRBV4-2|-|TRBJ1-4
ASSQEVSGVATNEKLF
>TRBV7-9|TRBD2|TRBJ2-5
ASSFFSSGKETQY
>TRBV2|-|TRBJ2-1
ATRDSLGNEQF
>TRBV9|-|TRBJ2-2
ASSVSSGGRKGNTGELF
>TRBV6-4|TRBD1|TRBJ2-7
SGGGQGNPSSYEQY
>TRBV7-3|-|TRBJ2-5
ASSPRPGSLQETQY
>TRBV28|TRBD2|TRBJ2-1
ASSRGTSGSRNEQF
>TRBV2|-|TRBJ1-1
ASSEAPTRVTEAF
>TRBV2|TRBD2|TRBJ2-2
ASRRLASNTGELF
>TRBV19|TRBD1|TRBJ1-2
ASSEAGTVQYYGYT
>TRBV15|-|TRBJ2-5
ATSRESTKVY
>TRBV28|TRBD1|TRBJ2-1
ASTWNRGSTYNEQF
>TRBV19|TRBD1|TRBJ2-7
ASSPWDSSYEQY
>TRBV11-2|-|TRBJ1-5
ASSLAGGNQPQH
>TRBV5-1|TRBD2|TRBJ2-5
ASSLQGLAGGRQETQY
>TRBV4-3|-|TRBJ2-2
ASSQVGGETGELF
>TRBV11-2|-|TRBJ2-1
ASSFGGGALGNEQF
>TRBV10-3|TRBD2|TRBJ2-1
AIAQGLAETRGNEQF
>TRBV7-9|TRBD1|TRBJ1-3
ASSPTGASGNTIY
>TRBV6-6|-|TRBJ1-1
ATSKQGAANTEAF
>TRBV7-9|-|TRBJ2-1
SSSLGAEGSRF
>TRBV19|-|TRBJ1-1
ASTLILNTEAF